The 25 T cell receptor beta chains below were found in one sample sequenced in a study of T cell repertoires in cytomegalovirus infection. Using its own MiXCR run on the reads, TCRdb lists one record per CDR3 protein. The table shows fewer than 350,000 distinct CDR3 sequences, with over 7.5% occurring only once. Material for sequencing was PBMCs. Source of these receptors: a human donor in good health (CMV status not recorded). Some clones in this sample may be carry-over from other donors' samples.

This clonotype occurred many times. The chain links TRBV7-2 to TRBJ2-7; D not certain. Germline CDR1 SGHTA, CDR2 FQGNSA. The CDR3 contains 15 residues. V dropped 3 bases and J dropped 0 bases, with 12 bases sitting between them. Here the CDR3 reads CASSFGRSVSYEQYF. Here the CDR3 DNA reads TGTGCCAGCAGCTTCGGCAGGTCGGTCTCCTACGAGCAGTACTTC.

At least ten counts were recorded for this clonotype. V gene TRBV19 combines with J gene TRBJ1-5; no reliable D call. CDR1 is LNHDA, CDR2 SQIVND, per germline (reference sequence). Deletions cut 8 bases from V and 7 bases from J, with 21 bases between. The CDR3 has 15 residues. The CDR3 here is CASWGRSSREQPQHF. The CDR3 DNA follows: TGTGCCAGTTGGGGAAGGAGCTCACGGGAGCAGCCCCAGCATTTT.

The sample holds many counts of this clonotype. The J gene is TRBJ1-1, the V gene TRBV12-3 or TRBV12-4, with D perhaps matching TRBD1 (6 bases). V lost 6 bases and J 2 bases, leaving 16 bases between the germline ends. The CDR3 loop spans 15 amino acids. The CDR3 DNA follows: TGTGCCAGCAGAGACCTAACAGGGCCCAACACTGAAGCTTTCTTT. It specifies CASRDLTGPNTEAFF.

This clonotype was counted ten times or more. This chain joins TRBV7-2 and TRBJ2-5; no clear D. The ends were cut back, 4 bases at V and 0 bases at J, with 6 bases in the middle. In germline, CDR1 is SGHTA, CDR2 FQGNSA. The CDR3 extends over 13 amino acids. CDR3 sequence reads: CASSSMYQETQYF. CDR3 sequence (DNA): TGTGCCAGCAGCTCAATGTACCAAGAGACCCAGTACTTC.

This clonotype was observed many times. The gene calls are TRBV7-2 and TRBJ1-5; D is perhaps TRBD1 (6 bases). CDR3 length equals 15 residues. V was clipped by 3 bases and J by 5 bases, with 14 bases between them. Germline V gives CDR1 SGHTA, CDR2 FQGNSA. The CDR3 DNA is TGTGCCAGCAGCTTCTCAACAGGGTTAGATCAGCCCCAGCATTTT. Amino acids: CASSFSTGLDQPQHF.

This clonotype was seen many times. The chain uses TRBV12-3 or TRBV12-4 and TRBJ2-7; no clear D gene. V lost 3 bases, J lost 2 bases, and 11 bases lay in between. The CDR3 has 14 residues. CDR3 residues: CASSFGPTPYEQYF. CDR3 bases: TGTGCCAGCAGTTTTGGACCTACACCCTACGAGCAGTACTTC.

This clonotype has at least ten counts. V and J are TRBV19 and TRBJ1-5, with a possible D match to TRBD1 (5 bases). Trimming took 7 bases from V and 0 from J, leaving 13 bases between them. The V gene's germline CDR1 is LNHDA and CDR2 SQIVND (reference sequence). This CDR3 region has 15 residues. CDR3 region: CASKIGDLSNQPQHF. CDR3 coding DNA: TGTGCCAGTAAAATCGGGGACCTTAGCAATCAGCCCCAGCATTTT.

This clonotype has a count of ten or more. This chain joins TRBV7-2 and TRBJ1-5, with 8 bases identical to TRBD1. Germline-derived CDR1 and CDR2 are SGHTA and FQGNSA. Trimming cost V 3 bases and J 3 bases; bases outside gene matches: 4. The CDR3 is 15 amino acids. CDR3 sequence (DNA): TGTGCCAGCAGCTTCGGACAGGGCGTCAATCAGCCCCAGCATTTT. Translated: CASSFGQGVNQPQHF.

As concerns this clonotype: Just one base apart from a much larger clone, this may be a read error. This chain joins TRBV6-5 and TRBJ2-3; D perhaps matches TRBD2 (6 bases). Germline CDR1 reads MNHEY; CDR2 reads SVGAGI. The CDR3 consists of 16 residues. The CDR3, as DNA: TGTGTCAGCCGCGCATCGGAGGGTACTGTAACAGATACGCAGTATTTT. It is translated as CVSRASEGTVTDTQYF.

This clonotype was seen at least ten times. This sequence joins TRBV6-1 and TRBJ2-5; the D gene is possibly TRBD2 (5 bases). CDR1 and CDR2 (germline): MNHNS, SASEGT. The V end was cut by 5 bases, the J end by 2 bases, with 12 bases between. The CDR3 is 14 amino acids. DNA for the CDR3: TGTGCCAGCAGTTCGGGGTGGGCACAAGAGACCCAGTACTTC. Translation gives CASSSGWAQETQYF.

This clonotype was counted between two and nine times. V is TRBV25-1 and J is TRBJ1-6; possible D gene TRBD1, 5 bases. Germline CDR1 reads MGHDK; CDR2 reads SYGVNS. The CDR3 extends over 15 amino acids. The V end lost 4 bases, the J end lost 10 bases, and 17 bases lay between the germline ends. The CDR3 coding sequence is TGTGCCAGCAGTGGTACACGGGCGGGGGGGTCACCCCTCCACTTT. Protein: CASSGTRAGGSPLHF.

This clonotype was recorded at least ten times. The V and J genes are TRBV7-2 and TRBJ2-5, with D uncertain. From germline, CDR1 is SGHTA and CDR2 FQGNSA. The CDR3 contains 11 residues. Trimming left V 5 bases short and J 4 bases short, with 5 bases between. The CDR3 nucleotides are TGTGCCAGCAGCGTTGTAGAGACCCAGTACTTC. Translated: CASSVVETQYF. Together with reference TRBV7-2 and TRBJ2-5, the CDR3 gives the full variable domain: GAGVSQSPSNKVTEKGKDVELRCDPISGHTALYWYRQSLGQGLEFLIYFQGNSAPDKSGLPSDRFSAERTGGSVSTLTIQRTQQEDSAVYLCASSVVETQYFGPGTRLLVL.

This clonotype was detected a few times. The chain links TRBV2 to TRBJ2-1, with D unresolved. V lost 7 bases and J lost 2, with 12 bases in between. Germline V gene sequence: CDR1 SNHLY, CDR2 FYNNEI. The CDR3 runs 14 residues. Written as DNA, the CDR3 is TGTGCCAGCATGCCGGGTCTGACCTACAATGAGCAGTTCTTC. Amino acids: CASMPGLTYNEQFF.

This clonotype has ten or more counts. The chain couples TRBV28 to TRBJ1-1; D perhaps matches TRBD1 (5 bases). CDR3 length equals 14 residues. Germline V gene sequence: CDR1 MDHEN, CDR2 SYDVKM. Between the trimmed V and J ends, which lost 10 bases and 0 bases, there was a span of 15 bases. As DNA, the CDR3 is TGTGCCACCCGAGGCGGGACCCTGAACACTGAAGCTTTCTTT. Translating it yields CATRGGTLNTEAFF.

This clonotype has more than one count but fewer than ten. The chain joins TRBV6-2 or TRBV6-3 to TRBJ2-2; no reliable D call. This CDR3 comprises 15 residues. V was cut by 3 bases and J by 1 base, with 9 bases left in between. Germline-derived CDR1 and CDR2 are MNHEY and SVGEGT. For the CDR3, the DNA is TGTGCCAGCAGTTATGGGGTAGTGAACACCGGGGAGCTGTTTTTT. Encoded protein: CASSYGVVNTGELFF.

Only a few counts were recorded for this clonotype. The chain's CDR3 is CASSFAAGTQQFF. The CDR3 region has the DNA TGTGCCAGCAGTTTCGCGGCCGGGACTCAGCAGTTCTTC. V usage is TRBV28 and J usage is TRBJ2-1, with D perhaps TRBD2 (6 bases). CDR1 and CDR2 from the germline V gene are MDHEN and SYDVKM. The ends were cut back, 3 bases at V and 11 bases at J, with 14 bases in the middle. The CDR3 spans 13 residues.

The chain couples TRBV6-5 to TRBJ2-4; maybe TRBD1 (5 bases). The germline V and J ends were trimmed by 5 bases and 1 base, with 15 bases remaining between them. Germline V CDR1 and CDR2: MNHEY, SVGAGI. This CDR3 contains 16 residues. CDR3 amino acids: CASSGPGWPAKNIQYF. The CDR3 nucleotides are TGTGCCAGCAGTGGACCAGGGTGGCCGGCCAAAAACATTCAGTACTTC.

This clonotype appeared many times. The rearrangement links TRBV7-2 to TRBJ2-4; TRBD1 might be the D (5 bases). Per germline, CDR1 SGHTA and CDR2 FQGNSA. The CDR3 extends over 12 amino acids. With 2 bases removed from V and 13 bases from J, the gap between germline ends came to 12 bases. The CDR3 region has the DNA TGTGCCAGCAGCTTATCAGGGCCCGGACAGTACTTC. Protein: CASSLSGPGQYF.

This chain connects TRBV18 to TRBJ2-1, with a tentative D call TRBD2 (7 bases). The CDR3 has 16 amino acids. CDR1 and CDR2 (germline): KGHSH, LQKENI. Trimming shortened V by 0 bases and J by 4 bases, and 13 bases separated the two germline ends. This CDR3 is CASSPPRGGNYNEQFF. For the CDR3, the DNA is TGTGCCAGCTCACCACCGAGGGGGGGAAATTACAATGAGCAGTTCTTC.

This clonotype was detected a few times. The chain recombines TRBV28 with TRBJ2-1, with 8 bases matching TRBD1. After removal of 6 bases from V and 5 bases from J, the junction contained 12 bases not matched to a gene. From germline, CDR1 is MDHEN and CDR2 SYDVKM. CDR3 length equals 16 residues. This chain's CDR3 is CASSMDRERWHNEQFF. In nucleotides, the CDR3 is TGTGCCAGCAGCATGGACAGGGAGCGATGGCACAATGAGCAGTTCTTC.

The chain has TRBV30 and TRBJ2-7; D is ambiguous. Germline values: CDR1 GTSNPN, CDR2 SVGIG (reference sequence). The CDR3 extends over 11 amino acids. Trimming cost V 4 bases and J 1 base, with 5 bases left between them. The CDR3 protein is CAWKKSYEQYF. CDR3 DNA sequence: TGTGCCTGGAAAAAATCCTACGAGCAGTACTTC. Filled out from reference TRBV30 and TRBJ2-7, the complete variable domain reads SQTIHQWPATLVQPVGSPLSLECTVEGTSNPNLYWYRQAAGRGLQLLFYSVGIGQISSEVPQNLSASRPQDRQFILSSKKLLLSDSGFYLCAWKKSYEQYFGPGTRLTVT.

The chain combines TRBV5-1 with TRBJ1-4, with D possibly TRBD1 on 6 matching bases. The CDR3 has 16 residues. CDR1 and CDR2 from the germline V gene are SGHRS and YFSETQ. Trimming cost V 0 bases and J 4 bases, with 13 bases left between them. The CDR3 DNA reads as TGCGCCAGCAGCTTGGAGAACAGGGCGAGTAATGAAAAACTGTTTTTT. It translates to CASSLENRASNEKLFF.

The V gene is TRBV6-2 or TRBV6-3, the J gene TRBJ2-5, with no clear D. The CDR3 covers 14 residues. V lost 6 bases and J 3 bases, leaving 14 bases between the germline ends. Germline V gene lookup returns CDR1 MNHEY and CDR2 SVGEGT. The CDR3: CASRPTERKETQYF. The CDR3 region has the DNA TGTGCCAGCAGGCCTACAGAGCGCAAAGAGACCCAGTACTTC.

The sample holds many counts of this clonotype. The chain employs TRBV7-2 and TRBJ2-5, with 8 bases identical to TRBD2. Germline CDR1 is SGHTA and CDR2 is FQGNSA. The CDR3 sequence is 14 residues long. The V segment lost 5 bases and the J segment 2 bases; nucleotides outside the gene matches: 4. CDR3 amino acids: CASSPLAVQETQYF. The DNA for the CDR3 is TGTGCCAGCAGCCCACTAGCGGTACAAGAGACCCAGTACTTC.

This clonotype occurred a few times. The chain couples TRBV15 to TRBJ1-4; D is undetermined. In germline, CDR1 is LNHNV, CDR2 YYDKDF (reference sequence). V shed 1 base and J shed 3 bases, with 9 bases lying between them. This CDR3 has 15 amino acids. The CDR3 region is CATSRARGSNEKLFF. For the CDR3, the DNA is TGTGCCACCAGCAGAGCGCGGGGATCTAATGAAAAACTGTTTTTT.